The T cell receptor beta chain under discussion was sequenced for a study of cytomegalovirus exposure and HLA in healthy donors. The primer mix had 60 Vbeta and 13 Jbeta primers. Sequencing was performed with immunoSEQ multiplex PCR; in TCRdb, only in-frame clones are kept and a portion is missing. The top ten hold roughly 6.1% of the sample, which has 90,000 to 140,000 clones, nearly 85% seen once. Per the germline V gene, CDR1 is SGHNT and CDR2 is YYREEE (reference sequence). The V and J ends lost 2 bases and 5 bases respectively, with 13 bases between them. The CDR3 is 14 residues long. The sequencing input was PBMCs. J is TRBJ2-5 and V is TRBV5-4; D uncertain. The sequence came from a man younger than 35 in good health and CMV-seronegative. The CDR3, as DNA: TGTGCCAGCAGCTTACCGGGTACAATGGAGACCCAGTACTTC. It translates to CASSLPGTMETQYF.